This T cell receptor (beta chain) is drawn from a study of T cell repertoires in cytomegalovirus infection. Study in general: In public TCR beta signatures, there were indications of both CMV infection and matching HLA type.

Of note for this clonotype: Its antigen is undetermined. A much more abundant neighbour one base away suggests this may be a read error.

The germline V gene has CDR1 SGHTA and CDR2 FQGNSA. This CDR3 contains 16 residues. A single record per CDR3 protein comes from TCRdb applying MiXCR to the reads. This sample has hundreds of thousands of distinct CDR3 sequences, with roughly 20% found just once. Findings and limits, study-wide: Summed frequency of public TCR beta families distinguished CMV carriers with the relevant HLA. The response measured ex vivo was dominated by TCR beta clonotypes (HLA-C-restricted and CMV-specific).

Material: CD8+ T cells from PBMCs. This rearrangement joins TRBV7-2 to TRBJ2-1; 13 bases are shared with TRBD2. This receptor was obtained from a human donor in good health (CMV status not recorded). Some clones in this sample may be carry-over from other donors' samples. The CDR3 is CAGSPTSGGVYNEQFF. The CDR3 nucleotides read TGTGCCGGCAGCCCCACTAGCGGGGGGGTGTACAATGAGCAGTTCTTC.